This T cell receptor (beta chain) emerged from a study of blood T cell repertoires in COVID-19. Study details: The analysed material was cDNA or gDNA that came from T cells, B-cell-depleted T cells, or PBMCs.

Participant ages covered roughly 18 to 89 years across approximately 25 US areas. Cohort assignment relied on participant-reported clinical history. From germline, CDR1 is ENHRY and CDR2 SYGVKD. V lost 11 bases to trimming and J lost 4 bases, with 20 bases between them. The CDR3 is 14 amino acids. In the authors' workflow: Amplification from reference gene primers served as the basis for estimated nucleated cell counts. The repertoire was sequenced with immunoSEQ multiplex PCR; TCRdb's copy has only in-frame clones and lacks some. V and J calls and clone size are those listed in that table; D and trimming were worked out from the DNA. Counted here are over 250,000 clones, over 85% occurring once; the ten biggest clones make up roughly 1.8%. A single count supports this clone.

The specimen was PBMCs or T cells enriched from blood (not recorded which). V gene TRBV10-3 combines with J gene TRBJ2-5; no clear D. The TCR was taken from a woman in her sixties who had recovered from COVID-19. Here the CDR3 reads CASKPSPGGETQYF. The CDR3, as DNA: TGTGCCTCCAAACCTTCCCCCGGTGGAGAGACCCAGTACTTC.